This TCR beta chain is from a study of CD8 T cells in Susac syndrome. Roughly 0.45 to 1 ug RNA was reverse transcribed with random hexamers. TCRdb analysed the immunoSEQ multiplex PCR reads with MiXCR anew, one entry per CDR3 protein. The table records about 210,000 distinct CDR3 sequences, around 93% of them present only once. The sequenced target, TCR beta, came from blood CD8+ and CD4+ T cells. The study used healthy donors as controls matched for age and sex. Germline loops: CDR1 LGHDT, CDR2 YNNKEL (reference sequence). The CDR3 contains 17 residues. Trimming stripped 4 bases from V and 10 bases from J, with 23 bases between.

Sequencing was done on a sample of CD4+ T cells from PBMCs. This sequence joins TRBV3-1 and TRBJ1-6, with D hard to call. This TCR was sampled from a human donor in good health. The DNA for the CDR3 is TGTGCCAGCAGCCCTAGAAATCCGCGGCTGAGAAAATCACCCCTCCACTTT. This translates into CASSPRNPRLRKSPLHF.